A single sample is the source of the 31 T cell receptor beta chains below, sequenced in a study of T-cell memory formation after mild COVID-19. TCRdb re-called the 5' RACE reads through MiXCR, storing one row per CDR3 protein. Among about 240,000 distinct CDR3 sequences listed, roughly 10% were seen once. Sequencing used PBMCs or a T cell subset sorted from them (not recorded which). The receptors stem from a man younger than 35 who had mild COVID-19 (a few samples of this study predate the infection). Cell type and time point are not known.

This clonotype has at least ten counts. CDR3 in amino acids: CASSYSRLARTGELFF. CDR3 DNA sequence: TGTGCCAGCAGTTACTCGCGGCTAGCGCGCACCGGGGAGCTGTTTTTT. V gene TRBV6-2 or TRBV6-3 combines with J gene TRBJ2-2; perhaps TRBD2 as D (6 bases). Germline values: CDR1 MNHEY, CDR2 SVGEGT. With 0 bases removed from V and 4 bases from J, the gap between germline ends came to 12 bases. This CDR3 comprises 16 residues.

There are a few counts of this clonotype. The chain combines TRBV6-6 with TRBJ2-7; no clear D gene. Between the trimmed V and J ends, which lost 0 bases and 9 bases, there was a span of 15 bases. The length of the CDR3 is 14 residues. Germline V gene data show CDR1 as MNHNY and CDR2 as SVGAGI (reference sequence). This chain's CDR3 is CASSYSPAETGQYV. The CDR3 nucleotides are TGTGCCAGCAGTTACTCCCCTGCGGAGACGGGGCAGTACGTC.

V and J are TRBV7-2 and TRBJ1-3; no reliable D call. Germline V gene data show CDR1 as SGHTA and CDR2 as FQGNSA. The CDR3 is 14 residues long. V gave up 3 bases and J gave up 1 base, with 7 bases separating them. The chain's CDR3 is CASSFYVSGNTIYF. The CDR3 nucleotides read TGTGCCAGCAGCTTTTATGTTTCTGGAAACACCATATATTTT.

This clonotype was seen ten or more times. J is TRBJ2-7 and V is TRBV15; D possibly corresponds to TRBD2 (6 bases). Germline CDR1 LNHNV, CDR2 YYDKDF (reference sequence). This CDR3 region has 14 residues. V dropped 4 bases and J dropped 0 bases, with 10 bases sitting between them. CDR3 nucleotides: TGTGCCACCAGCACAGCGACTAGCTCCTACGAGCAGTACTTC. This translates into CATSTATSSYEQYF. Full variable domain (rest looked up from reference TRBV15 and TRBJ2-7): DAMVIQNPRYQVTQFGKPVTLSCSQTLNHNVMYWYQQKSSQAPKLLFHYYDKDFNNEADTPDNFQSRRPNTSFCFLDIRSPGLGDTAMYLCATSTATSSYEQYFGPGTRLTVT.

The rearrangement uses TRBV20-1 and TRBJ2-5, with 9 bases matching TRBD1. CDR3 length: 13 amino acids. V lost 1 base, J lost 4 bases, and 1 base stayed unmatched. Looked up from germline, CDR1 is DFQATT and CDR2 is SNEGSKA (reference sequence). CDR3 DNA sequence: TGCAGTGCTAGAGGACAGGGGGGAGAGACCCAGTACTTC. Translating gives CSARGQGGETQYF.

This clonotype showed up many times. The CDR3 DNA reads TGCGCCAGCAGAGGGGCCGGGACAGGCAACACTGAAGCTTTCTTT. Translated, it gives CASRGAGTGNTEAFF. V gene TRBV5-1 combines with J gene TRBJ1-1, with 8 nucleotides matching TRBD1. CDR3 length equals 15 residues. V shed 5 bases and J 2 bases; nucleotides not matched to a gene: 8. Germline V gene data show CDR1 as SGHRS and CDR2 as YFSETQ.

The chain has TRBV4-1 and TRBJ2-5, with D perhaps given as TRBD1 or TRBD2 (6 bases each). Germline-derived CDR1 and CDR2 are MGHRA and YSYEKL. Trimming shortened V by 0 bases and J by 9 bases, and 23 bases separated the two germline ends. This CDR3 spans 17 amino acids. CDR3 amino acids: CASSQDPTVEGGSPQYF. CDR3 DNA sequence: TGCGCCAGCAGCCAAGATCCGACGGTTGAAGGGGGGTCCCCCCAGTACTTC.

The V gene is TRBV30, the J gene TRBJ2-5; unclear D gene. Trimming took 3 bases from V and 1 from J, leaving 6 bases between them. Germline loops: CDR1 GTSNPN, CDR2 SVGIG (reference sequence). CDR3 length: 12 residues. The CDR3 spells CAWSRVQETQYF. The CDR3 DNA reads TGTGCCTGGAGCCGCGTCCAAGAGACCCAGTACTTC.

This clonotype was counted a few times. The chain recombines TRBV3-1 with TRBJ2-4, with unresolved D. Germline CDR1 is LGHDT and CDR2 is YNNKEL (reference sequence). Trimming shortened V by 1 base and J by 0 bases, and 7 bases separated the two germline ends. CDR3 length: 15 amino acids. The CDR3 loop is CASSQGVVAKNIQYF. As DNA, the CDR3 is TGTGCCAGCAGCCAAGGAGTCGTAGCCAAAAACATTCAGTACTTC.

The V call is TRBV6-6, the J call TRBJ2-4; D may be TRBD1 (6 bases). This CDR3 comprises 13 residues. Germline CDR1 reads MNHNY; CDR2 reads SVGAGI (reference sequence). V shed 6 bases and J shed 1 base, with 7 bases lying between them. Here the CDR3 reads CASRTGAKNIQYF. The CDR3 coding sequence is TGTGCCAGCAGAACAGGGGCCAAAAACATTCAGTACTTC.

The chain links TRBV15 to TRBJ2-4; D is undetermined. Looked up from germline, CDR1 is LNHNV and CDR2 is YYDKDF (reference sequence). With 1 base removed from V and 0 bases from J, the gap between germline ends came to 13 bases. This CDR3 has 17 residues. As DNA, the CDR3 is TGTGCCACCAGCAGAGGGATCCTCCGACTAGCCAAAAACATTCAGTACTTC. Translated, it gives CATSRGILRLAKNIQYF. The full variable domain, rest sourced from reference TRBV15 and TRBJ2-4, is DAMVIQNPRYQVTQFGKPVTLSCSQTLNHNVMYWYQQKSSQAPKLLFHYYDKDFNNEADTPDNFQSRRPNTSFCFLDIRSPGLGDTAMYLCATSRGILRLAKNIQYFGAGTRLSVL.

V and J are TRBV11-2 and TRBJ2-5; D tentatively fits TRBD1 or TRBD2 (5 bases each). V was pared by 2 bases and J by 5 bases, with 12 bases between. This CDR3 spans 14 amino acids. Germline V gene sequence: CDR1 SGHAT, CDR2 FQNNGV. The CDR3 DNA reads TGTGCCAGCAGCTTATCCGGGACCCAGGAGACCCAGTACTTC. Protein sequence: CASSLSGTQETQYF.

The CDR3 sequence: CASSLNRQETQYF. For the CDR3, the DNA is TGTGCCAGCAGTTTAAACAGACAAGAGACCCAGTACTTC. The rearrangement joins TRBV12-3 or TRBV12-4 to TRBJ2-5, with no clear D. This CDR3 contains 13 residues. Between the trimmed V and J ends, which lost 2 bases and 2 bases, there was a span of 6 bases.

In this sample, this clonotype turned up a few times. The gene calls are TRBV6-1 and TRBJ2-2; D perhaps matches TRBD1 (5 bases). The CDR3 has 13 residues. CDR1 and CDR2 (germline): MNHNS, SASEGT. V shed 10 bases and J shed 0 bases, with 9 bases lying between them. CDR3 coding DNA: TGTGCCACAGACAGCGCGAACACCGGGGAGCTGTTTTTT. Encoded protein: CATDSANTGELFF.

This clonotype was picked up a small number of times. The rearrangement uses TRBV6-2 or TRBV6-3 and TRBJ1-5; the match to TRBD1 covers 12 bases. J was trimmed by 5 bases and V by 6 bases; bases with no gene match: 8. The CDR3 totals 16 residues. Per germline, CDR1 MNHEY and CDR2 SVGEGT. In nucleotides, the CDR3 is TGTGCCAGCAGACACTACCGGGACAGGGGGCATCAGCCCCAGCATTTT. Protein sequence: CASRHYRDRGHQPQHF.

This clonotype was picked up a small number of times. The junction and the germline gene differ at one end; a read error may be behind it. The rearrangement joins TRBV7-7 to TRBJ2-3; D possibly corresponds to TRBD1 (6 bases). Germline CDR1 is SSHAT and CDR2 is FNYEAQ (reference sequence). There are 16 residues in the CDR3. CDR3 loop: CASSLGLGGSADTQYF. Here the CDR3 DNA reads TGTGCTAGCAGCTTGGGCTTAGGGGGATCGGCAGATACGCAGTATTTT. The complete variable domain, with remaining parts taken from reference TRBV7-7 and TRBJ2-3, reads GAGVSQSPRYKVTKRGQDVTLRCDPISSHATLYWYQQALGQGPEFLTYFNYEAQPDKSGLPSDRFSAERPEGSISTLTIQRTEQRDSAMYRCASSLGLGGSADTQYFGPGTRLTVL.

The V gene is TRBV4-2, the J gene TRBJ2-1, with TRBD1 identical over 9 bases. The J segment lost 9 bases and the V segment lost 0 bases, leaving 3 bases of the junction unmatched. Per the germline V gene, CDR1 is LGHNA and CDR2 is YNFKEQ. The CDR3 loop spans 14 amino acids. CDR3 loop: CASSQDTGGGEQFF. In DNA form, the CDR3 reads TGTGCCAGCAGCCAAGATACAGGGGGCGGTGAGCAGTTCTTC.

This clonotype was detected a few times. This sequence joins TRBV5-1 and TRBJ2-7, with a weak D call TRBD1 (6 bases). The CDR3 is 13 residues long. Looked up from germline, CDR1 is SGHRS and CDR2 is YFSETQ. The V end lost 4 bases, the J end lost 6 bases, and 14 bases lay between the germline ends. The CDR3 DNA follows: TGCGCCAGCAGCGTAAGACAGGTCCGCGAGCAGTACGTC. Its protein is CASSVRQVREQYV.

This clonotype has only a few counts. The chain has TRBV28 and TRBJ2-7; D possibly corresponds to TRBD2 (5 bases). The CDR3 contains 13 residues. CDR1 and CDR2 (germline): MDHEN, SYDVKM. Trimming cost V 5 bases and J 7 bases, with 15 bases left between them. CDR3 DNA: TGTGCCAGCAGTCTTCCCACCAGCGGAGAGCAGTACGTC. Translated: CASSLPTSGEQYV.

This clonotype was detected only a few times. V is TRBV2 and J is TRBJ2-2, with 10 nucleotides matching TRBD2. V lost 5 bases to trimming and J lost 4 bases; unmatched junction nucleotides: 4. The germline V gene encodes CDR1 SNHLY and CDR2 FYNNEI. This CDR3 comprises 15 residues. CDR3 in DNA: TGTGCCAGCAGTACCGCTAGCGGGGGCACCGGGGAGCTGTTTTTT. It specifies CASSTASGGTGELFF. The full variable domain, completed using reference TRBV2 and TRBJ2-2, is EPEVTQTPSHQVTQMGQEVILRCVPISNHLYFYWYRQILGQKVEFLVSFYNNEISEKSEIFDDQFSVERPDGSNFTLKIRSTKLEDSAMYFCASSTASGGTGELFFGEGSRLTVL.

The chain recombines TRBV7-2 with TRBJ1-2; D unresolved. Germline CDR1 reads SGHTA; CDR2 reads FQGNSA. The CDR3 totals 16 residues. V was pared by 7 bases and J by 2 bases, with 20 bases between. DNA of the CDR3: TGTGCCAGCACACTTTACGCGTTCGGGCTGAACTATGGCTACACCTTC. It codes for CASTLYAFGLNYGYTF.

This clonotype was seen a handful of times. The V call is TRBV5-1, the J call TRBJ1-4, with unresolved D. There are 17 residues in the CDR3. V was trimmed by 0 bases and J by 4 bases, leaving 16 bases between them. Germline lookup yields CDR1 SGHRS and CDR2 YFSETQ. In DNA form, the CDR3 reads TGCGCCAGCAGCTTGGCCAGAGGGTCGGGGAATAATGAAAAACTGTTTTTT. It codes for CASSLARGSGNNEKLFF.

This clonotype was seen at least ten times. At one end, the junction sequence differs from germline, possibly due to a read error. V is TRBV9 and J is TRBJ2-1, with D maybe TRBD2 (5 bases). The germline V gene encodes CDR1 SGDLS and CDR2 YYNGEE. The CDR3 extends over 14 amino acids. CDR3 loop: CASSVGGSYNEQFF. The CDR3 DNA reads as TGCGCCAGCAGCGTTGGAGGCTCCTACAATGAGCAGTTCTTC.

The chain carries TRBV2 and TRBJ2-7, with 8 positions matching TRBD2. CDR3 length: 11 amino acids. V lost 7 bases, J lost 10 bases, and 6 bases stayed unmatched. Germline values: CDR1 SNHLY, CDR2 FYNNEI. As DNA, the CDR3 is TGTGCCAGCACCAACGGGGGGGAACAGTACGTC. It translates to CASTNGGEQYV.

The V and J genes are TRBV7-8 and TRBJ2-5, with D uncertain. The germline CDR1 and CDR2 sequences are SGHVS and FQNEAQ. This CDR3 is built from 13 residues. V dropped 4 bases and J dropped 5 bases, with 11 bases sitting between them. CDR3 nucleotides: TGTGCCAGCAGCTCACGTATGGCCGAGACCCAGTACTTC. It translates to CASSSRMAETQYF. Full variable domain (outside the CDR3, taken from reference TRBV7-8 and TRBJ2-5): GAGVSQSPRYKVAKRGQDVALRCDPISGHVSLFWYQQALGQGPEFLTYFQNEAQLDKSGLPSDRFFAERPEGSVSTLKIQRTQQEDSAVYLCASSSRMAETQYFGPGTRLLVL.

The chain joins TRBV7-9 to TRBJ1-5, with a tentative D call TRBD1 (6 bases). The CDR3 covers 12 residues. The V and J ends lost 8 bases and 7 bases respectively, with 12 bases between them. The germline CDR1 and CDR2 sequences are SEHNR and FQNEAQ (reference sequence). CDR3 sequence: CASRRGGQPQHF. CDR3 bases: TGTGCCAGCCGAAGGGGGGGACAGCCCCAGCATTTT. The full variable domain, completed using reference TRBV7-9 and TRBJ1-5, is DTGVSQNPRHKITKRGQNVTFRCDPISEHNRLYWYRQTLGQGPEFLTYFQNEAQLEKSRLLSDRFSAERPKGSFSTLEIQRTEQGDSAMYLCASRRGGQPQHFGDGTRLSIL.

The V gene is TRBV13, the J gene TRBJ2-7; perhaps D is TRBD1 or TRBD2 (5 bases each). V was clipped by 3 bases and J by 3 bases, with 21 bases between them. CDR3 length: 17 amino acids. Germline CDR1 and CDR2: PRHDT and FYEKMQ (reference sequence). The CDR3 DNA is TGTGCCAGCAGCTTCCAACTACCCGGGGCTTTGGGCTACGAGCAGTACGTC. This codes for CASSFQLPGALGYEQYV.

The rearrangement joins TRBV15 to TRBJ1-1; possibly TRBD1 for D (6 bases). This CDR3 region has 13 residues. Trimming stripped 4 bases from V and 5 bases from J, with 11 bases between. Germline V gene data show CDR1 as LNHNV and CDR2 as YYDKDF (reference sequence). The CDR3 loop reads CATSKGGRTEAFF. The CDR3 DNA sequence: TGTGCCACCAGCAAGGGGGGAAGAACTGAAGCTTTCTTT.

J is TRBJ2-3 and V is TRBV4-1, with D possibly TRBD2 on 5 matching bases. Germline V CDR1 and CDR2: MGHRA, YSYEKL. Trimming shortened V by 4 bases and J by 0 bases, and 5 bases separated the two germline ends. There are 13 residues in the CDR3. The CDR3 nucleotides are TGCGCCAGCAGCCCTAGCAGCACAGATACGCAGTATTTT. Translating it yields CASSPSSTDTQYF.

This clonotype was detected many times. The chain carries TRBV18 and TRBJ1-2; D is uncertain. The CDR3 length is 13 residues. The germline gives CDR1 KGHSH, CDR2 LQKENI. Trimming removed 3 bases at V and 4 bases at J, with 9 bases between. The CDR3 here is CASSPPGFYGYTF. In DNA, the CDR3 is TGTGCCAGCTCACCTCCGGGATTCTATGGCTACACCTTC.

The V call is TRBV7-3, the J call TRBJ1-2, with 7 nucleotides matching TRBD1. Germline CDR1 SGHTA, CDR2 FQGTGA. The V gene end was trimmed by 5 bases and the J gene end by 3 bases; junction bases not matched to a gene: 12. The CDR3 is made up of 16 amino acids. CDR3 sequence (DNA): TGTGCCAGCAGCCGAAGGGTGAGGGGGCATGACTATGGCTACACCTTC. Translated: CASSRRVRGHDYGYTF.